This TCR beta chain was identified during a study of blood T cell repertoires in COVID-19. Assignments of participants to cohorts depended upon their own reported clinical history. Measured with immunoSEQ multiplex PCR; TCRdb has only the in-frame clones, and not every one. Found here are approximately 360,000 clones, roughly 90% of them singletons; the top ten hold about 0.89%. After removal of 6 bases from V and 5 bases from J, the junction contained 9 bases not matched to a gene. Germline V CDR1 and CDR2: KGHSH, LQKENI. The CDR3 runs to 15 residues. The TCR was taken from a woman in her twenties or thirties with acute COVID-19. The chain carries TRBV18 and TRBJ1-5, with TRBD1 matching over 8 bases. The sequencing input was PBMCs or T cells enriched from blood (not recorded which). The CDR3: CASSDRDRWDQPQHF. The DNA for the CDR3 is TGTGCCAGCTCGGACCGGGACAGGTGGGATCAGCCCCAGCATTTT.